This entry describes one T cell receptor beta chain. Antigen specificity is unknown. Genomic DNA for unsorted samples, which was extracted with the QIAamp DNA Blood Mini kit, came from some 100 million PBMCs. V was cut by 2 bases and J by 4 bases, with 7 bases left in between. From germline, CDR1 is SEHNR and CDR2 FQNEAQ (reference sequence). CDR3 size: 13 residues. This sample was included in a study of shared clonotypes between healthy human individuals. Study-wide findings and caveats: The expectation was that sequencing depth would affect clonotype sharing among donors. It was the few donors that limited the genetic and exposure-history diversity represented.

As originally analysed: With immunoSEQ giving junction-only sequences and no quality scores, filtering differed. Assay used: immunoSEQ multiplex PCR; TCRdb lists only in-frame clones, some missing. That table supplies the V and J calls and clone size; D and trimming were determined from the DNA. The sample lists about 490,000 clones, about 82% occurring once. Input material: PBMCs. This clonotype was obtained from a woman aged 40 to 50 in good health. Some clones in this sample may be carry-over from other donors' samples. This chain links TRBV7-9 with TRBJ2-3; no clear D. DNA of the CDR3: TGTGCCAGCAGCTTAAAGGCGGCAGATACGCAGTATTTT. It is translated as CASSLKAADTQYF. Filled out from reference TRBV7-9 and TRBJ2-3, the complete variable domain reads DTGVSQNPRHKITKRGQNVTFRCDPISEHNRLYWYRQTLGQGPEFLTYFQNEAQLEKSRLLSDRFSAERPKGSFSTLEIQRTEQGDSAMYLCASSLKAADTQYFGPGTRLTVL.